The next 4 T cell receptor beta chains were all read from a single sample in a study of beta chain features in type 1 diabetes. Expressed TCRB transcripts were sequenced because the isolated RNA had all been reverse transcribed beforehand. Data came from immunoSEQ multiplex PCR; TCRdb stores just in-frame clones and leaves some out. The sample holds hundreds of thousands of clones, roughly two thirds seen once. The sequenced material came from naive CD4+ T cells from blood. The receptors here all came from a young man in good health.

The gene calls are TRBV6-1 and TRBJ2-5, with D unclear. Trimming shortened V by 5 bases and J by 5 bases, and 6 bases separated the two germline ends. Germline CDR1 MNHNS, CDR2 SASEGT. The CDR3 is made up of 11 amino acids. The CDR3 DNA reads as TGTGCCAGCAGTCCGAGGGAGACCCAGTACTTC. Amino acids: CASSPRETQYF.

CDR3 sequence: CASSLVRDTQYF. In DNA form, the CDR3 reads TGTGCCAGCAGCTTAGTTCGGGATACGCAGTATTTT. The rearrangement links TRBV7-9 to TRBJ2-3; no firm D call. Germline CDR1 reads SEHNR; CDR2 reads FQNEAQ (reference sequence). The V gene lost 1 base and the J gene lost 6 bases, with 5 bases spanning the gap. The CDR3 has 12 amino acids.

The chain employs TRBV15 and TRBJ2-2, with a weak D call TRBD2 (5 bases). The V end was cut by 5 bases, the J end by 1 base, with 11 bases between. Germline lookup yields CDR1 LNHNV and CDR2 YYDKDF (reference sequence). The CDR3 sequence is 15 residues long. CDR3 sequence: CATSRLSVNTGELFF. The CDR3 DNA reads as TGTGCCACCAGCCGCCTTAGCGTGAACACCGGGGAGCTGTTTTTT.

The genes are TRBV7-8 and TRBJ2-3; 8 bases align to TRBD2. Germline CDR1 reads SGHVS; CDR2 reads FQNEAQ. This CDR3 is 14 amino acids long. With V trimmed by 5 bases and J by 4 bases, 5 bases remained unmatched. CDR3 in amino acids: CASSLGTRADTQYF. DNA for the CDR3: TGTGCCAGCAGCCTAGGGACTAGGGCAGATACGCAGTATTTT.